This entry lists 27 T cell receptor beta chains sequenced from one sample in a study of control samples from healthy donors and cancer patients. Measured with immunoSEQ multiplex PCR; TCRdb has only the in-frame clones, and not every one. The repertoire consists of 100,000 to 150,000 clones, with around 92% occurring once and the leading ten covering 2% to 2.5%. The sequenced sample consisted of blood. All receptors derive from a woman in her forties or fifties in good health.

The chain employs TRBV11-2 and TRBJ2-7, with D possibly matching TRBD2 (5 bases). V was cut by 10 bases and J by 3 bases, with 10 bases left in between. Looked up from germline, CDR1 is SGHAT and CDR2 is FQNNGV. CDR3 length: 11 residues. CDR3 nucleotides: TGTGCCACCTCCCGGGGCTACGAGCAGTACTTC. Translating gives CATSRGYEQYF.

This chain links TRBV10-3 with TRBJ2-2; 10 nucleotides match TRBD1. Germline loops: CDR1 ENHRY, CDR2 SYGVKD. The V segment lost 0 bases and the J segment 5 bases; nucleotides outside the gene matches: 6. The CDR3 contains 17 residues. This CDR3 reads CAISESGPGQGTGELFF. The CDR3 nucleotides are TGTGCCATCAGTGAGTCAGGTCCGGGACAGGGGACCGGGGAGCTGTTTTTT.

This chain links TRBV5-6 with TRBJ1-3; D is uncertain. The CDR3 is 14 amino acids. V lost 2 bases to trimming and J lost 1 base, with 7 bases between them. Germline V gene sequence: CDR1 SGHDT, CDR2 YYEEEE. The CDR3: CASSFWNSGNTIYF. Written as DNA, the CDR3 is TGTGCCAGCAGCTTCTGGAATTCTGGAAACACCATATATTTT.

This chain links TRBV5-1 with TRBJ2-3; 15 bases are a match to TRBD2. Trimming cost V 4 bases and J 0 bases; bases outside gene matches: 6. The CDR3 loop spans 18 amino acids. Germline CDR1 SGHRS, CDR2 YFSETQ. The CDR3 loop is CASSGGTSGRTSTDTQYF. CDR3 sequence (DNA): TGCGCCAGCAGCGGGGGGACTAGCGGGAGGACTAGCACAGATACGCAGTATTTT. Full variable domain (remainder filled in from reference TRBV5-1 and TRBJ2-3): KAGVTQTPRYLIKTRGQQVTLSCSPISGHRSVSWYQQTPGQGLQFLFEYFSETQRNKGNFPGRFSGRQFSNSRSEMNVSTLELGDSALYLCASSGGTSGRTSTDTQYFGPGTRLTVL.

The sample holds a few counts of this clone. This chain connects TRBV19 to TRBJ1-2; D is unclear. Trimming took 7 bases from V and 5 from J, leaving 8 bases between them. From germline, CDR1 is LNHDA and CDR2 SQIVND (reference sequence). The CDR3 length is 11 residues. DNA for the CDR3: TGTGCCAGTACCTCTCGTTATGGCTACACCTTC. Translating it yields CASTSRYGYTF.

CDR3 sequence: CASSLAVAGGYYEQYF. As DNA, the CDR3 is TGCGCCAGCAGCTTGGCCGTAGCGGGTGGTTACTACGAGCAGTACTTC. V and J are TRBV5-1 and TRBJ2-7; 7 nucleotides line up with TRBD2. Per germline, CDR1 SGHRS and CDR2 YFSETQ. J lost 3 bases, V lost 0 bases, and 9 bases had no gene match. The CDR3 extends over 16 amino acids.

The rearrangement uses TRBV2 and TRBJ1-1; D is undetermined. The CDR3 has 13 amino acids. V shed 4 bases and J shed 2 bases, with 8 bases lying between them. From germline, CDR1 is SNHLY and CDR2 FYNNEI. CDR3 residues: CASSGVLNTEAFF. As DNA, the CDR3 is TGTGCCAGCAGTGGCGTTCTCAACACTGAAGCTTTCTTT.

This clone was observed a few times. The J gene is TRBJ1-1, the V gene TRBV27, with TRBD1 matching 12 bases. CDR3 length equals 15 residues. Germline CDR1 and CDR2: MNHEY and SMNVEV (reference sequence). Losses at the gene ends were 3 bases for V and 3 bases for J; bases not matched to a gene: 2. The CDR3 spells CASSFGTGGDTEAFF. CDR3 DNA sequence: TGTGCCAGCAGTTTTGGGACAGGGGGCGACACTGAAGCTTTCTTT.

The chain is built from TRBV15 and TRBJ2-1, with D tentatively TRBD2 (5 bases). The V end lost 4 bases, the J end lost 4 bases, and 17 bases lay between the germline ends. This CDR3 region has 16 residues. Germline values: CDR1 LNHNV, CDR2 YYDKDF (reference sequence). The CDR3 region has the DNA TGTGCCACCAGCAACCCCATAGCGCGCCCTTACAATGAGCAGTTCTTC. Translation gives CATSNPIARPYNEQFF.

The rearrangement links TRBV5-6 to TRBJ1-2, with D possibly being TRBD1 (6 bases). Per the germline V gene, CDR1 is SGHDT and CDR2 is YYEEEE. V gave up 4 bases and J gave up 8 bases, with 24 bases separating them. CDR3 length: 16 residues. This chain's CDR3 is CASSPRTAGMGGGYTF. In DNA form, the CDR3 reads TGTGCCAGCAGCCCGAGGACAGCGGGTATGGGAGGAGGCTACACCTTC.

The chain has TRBV16 and TRBJ1-2; 9 bases fit TRBD1. The CDR3 is 16 residues long. V gave up 4 bases and J gave up 5 bases; unmatched junction bases: 11. The germline V gene has CDR1 KGHSY and CDR2 FQNENV. For the CDR3, the DNA is TGTGCCAGCAGCCTATCCGCGACAGGGGGTGATTATGGCTACACCTTC. Amino acid sequence: CASSLSATGGDYGYTF.

This rearrangement joins TRBV5-1 to TRBJ1-5; perhaps TRBD1 as D (6 bases). This CDR3 has 17 residues. The germline V and J ends were trimmed by 0 bases and 0 bases, with 13 bases remaining between them. Per germline, CDR1 SGHRS and CDR2 YFSETQ. The CDR3 nucleotides are TGCGCCAGCAGCTTGGCGGGGGGCCACTATAGCAATCAGCCCCAGCATTTT. Translating it yields CASSLAGGHYSNQPQHF.

The rearrangement joins TRBV4-1 to TRBJ2-2; 9 bases align to TRBD2. The ends lost 1 base at V and 4 bases at J; junction bases unmatched: 7. The CDR3 sequence is 17 residues long. CDR1 and CDR2 from the germline V gene are MGHRA and YSYEKL. The CDR3 DNA reads TGCGCCAGCAGCCAAGCTAGCGGGATTGGTAGCACCGGGGAGCTGTTTTTT. This gives the protein CASSQASGIGSTGELFF.

This rearrangement joins TRBV28 to TRBJ1-1, with 10 positions matching TRBD1. With V trimmed by 6 bases and J by 4 bases, 8 bases remained unmatched. The CDR3 sequence is 15 residues long. CDR1 is MDHEN and CDR2 is SYDVKM in the germline V gene. In DNA form, the CDR3 reads TGTGCCAGCAGCCTAGGACAGGGGGAGGGCACTGAAGCTTTCTTT. This codes for CASSLGQGEGTEAFF.

This clone was seen only once. The chain employs TRBV7-8 and TRBJ1-2; unclear D gene. This CDR3 contains 15 residues. Germline CDR1 SGHVS, CDR2 FQNEAQ. The V gene lost 2 bases and the J gene lost 6 bases, with 16 bases spanning the gap. The CDR3 region has the DNA TGTGCCAGCAGCTTACTCTCTGCCAGCGAGAATGGCTACACCTTC. It yields the protein CASSLLSASENGYTF.

This chain joins TRBV28 and TRBJ1-5; 8 nucleotides match TRBD1. V dropped 6 bases and J dropped 5; count of bases not matched to a gene: 12. Germline CDR1 reads MDHEN; CDR2 reads SYDVKM. The CDR3 covers 16 residues. The CDR3 DNA follows: TGTGCCAGCAGGCCGACCCAGGGGGCGCAGGATCAGCCCCAGCATTTT. Its translation: CASRPTQGAQDQPQHF. The full variable domain, rest sourced from reference TRBV28 and TRBJ1-5, is DVKVTQSSRYLVKRTGEKVFLECVQDMDHENMFWYRQDPGLGLRLIYFSYDVKMKEKGDIPEGYSVSREKKERFSLILESASTNQTSMYLCASRPTQGAQDQPQHFGDGTRLSIL.

V is TRBV30 and J is TRBJ2-5; 8 positions agree with TRBD2. V shed 2 bases and J 1 base; nucleotides not matched to a gene: 3. This CDR3 contains 14 residues. CDR1 and CDR2 from the germline V gene are GTSNPN and SVGIG (reference sequence). CDR3 in amino acids: CAWSRGGPQETQYF. The CDR3 bases are TGTGCCTGGAGTCGCGGGGGGCCCCAAGAGACCCAGTACTTC.

The rearrangement joins TRBV28 to TRBJ1-5; 8 nucleotides align to TRBD1. The trim removed 6 bases at V and 7 bases at J, leaving 14 bases unmatched. The CDR3 length is 16 residues. Germline V gene sequence: CDR1 MDHEN, CDR2 SYDVKM. CDR3: CASSTIRTGREQPQHF. CDR3 coding DNA: TGTGCCAGCAGCACTATCAGGACAGGGCGGGAGCAGCCCCAGCATTTT.

V is TRBV6-6 and J is TRBJ1-5, with D perhaps matching TRBD1 (5 bases). Germline CDR1 reads MNHNY; CDR2 reads SVGAGI (reference sequence). The CDR3 length is 14 residues. Trimming stripped 7 bases from V and 5 bases from J, with 15 bases between. DNA of the CDR3: TGTGCCAGCACCCCTACTAGGGGTGATCAGCCCCAGCATTTT. Translating gives CASTPTRGDQPQHF.

Points on this clone: Other DNA sequences in the same sample also yield this CDR3. This chain connects TRBV6-1 to TRBJ1-2; D remains unclear. Germline V gene data show CDR1 as MNHNS and CDR2 as SASEGT. The CDR3 loop spans 12 amino acids. Deletions cut 0 bases from V and 4 bases from J, with 3 bases between. The CDR3, as DNA: TGTGCCAGCAGTGAAGCCCGCTATGGCTACACCTTC. Translated, it gives CASSEARYGYTF.

V gene TRBV7-6 combines with J gene TRBJ2-5; weak D call: TRBD2 (6 bases). V was cut by 0 bases and J by 5 bases, with 19 bases left in between. The CDR3 runs 17 residues. CDR1 is SGHVS, CDR2 FNYEAQ, per germline. The DNA for the CDR3 is TGTGCCAGCAGCTTAGCGAGAGGAGGGAGGAGTTGGGAGACCCAGTACTTC. Amino acids: CASSLARGGRSWETQYF.

The chain combines TRBV15 with TRBJ1-2; D is undetermined. The length of the CDR3 is 15 residues. V lost 0 bases to trimming and J lost 2 bases, with 10 bases between them. CDR1 is LNHNV, CDR2 YYDKDF, per germline (reference sequence). For the CDR3, the DNA is TGTGCCACCAGCAGAGAGCCGAGACAAAACTATGGCTACACCTTC. Its translation is CATSREPRQNYGYTF. Filled out from reference TRBV15 and TRBJ1-2, the complete variable domain reads DAMVIQNPRYQVTQFGKPVTLSCSQTLNHNVMYWYQQKSSQAPKLLFHYYDKDFNNEADTPDNFQSRRPNTSFCFLDIRSPGLGDTAMYLCATSREPRQNYGYTFGSGTRLTVV.

The V and J genes are TRBV5-1 and TRBJ1-1; 8 nucleotides line up with TRBD1. Germline V gene sequence: CDR1 SGHRS, CDR2 YFSETQ. CDR3 length: 18 amino acids. The V gene end was trimmed by 1 base and the J gene end by 5 bases; junction bases not matched to a gene: 16. CDR3 residues: CASSLRFRQGAPGTEAFF. For the CDR3, the DNA is TGCGCCAGCAGCTTGAGGTTTCGGCAGGGGGCGCCGGGGACTGAAGCTTTCTTT.

The chain uses TRBV10-3 and TRBJ1-2; 9 positions agree with TRBD1. This CDR3 contains 16 residues. With 6 bases clipped from V and 8 bases from J, the junction kept 16 bases outside the gene matches. CDR1 and CDR2 (germline): ENHRY, SYGVKD. CDR3 sequence reads: CAIRISPGTGPGGYTF. CDR3 DNA: TGTGCCATCAGAATTAGTCCCGGGACAGGGCCGGGGGGCTACACCTTC.

This clone has a single count. The rearrangement joins TRBV12-5 to TRBJ2-3; TRBD2 is a possible D gene (5 bases). The germline CDR1 and CDR2 sequences are LGHNT and FRNRAP. Trimming stripped 6 bases from V and 2 bases from J, with 12 bases between. The CDR3 consists of 14 residues. The CDR3 sequence is CASGQDSYTDTQYF. For the CDR3, the DNA is TGTGCTAGTGGCCAGGACTCGTACACAGATACGCAGTATTTT.

This chain connects TRBV20-1 to TRBJ1-5; TRBD1 is a possible D gene (5 bases). V shed 3 bases and J shed 1 base, with 13 bases lying between them. The CDR3 runs 15 residues. CDR1 and CDR2 (germline): DFQATT, SNEGSKA (reference sequence). The CDR3 here is CSASLPGGSNQPQHF. For the CDR3, the DNA is TGCAGTGCTAGTCTCCCGGGGGGGAGCAATCAGCCCCAGCATTTT.

This clone was observed once. The CDR3 is CASSQDRVPYEQYF. In nucleotides, the CDR3 is TGTGCCAGCAGCCAAGACAGGGTCCCCTACGAGCAGTACTTC. The V call is TRBV3-1 (or the pseudogene TRBV3-2), the J call TRBJ2-7, with D perhaps TRBD1 (5 bases). V lost 0 bases, J lost 2 bases, and 8 bases lay in between. The CDR3 totals 14 residues. CDR1 LGHDT and CDR2 YNNKEL come from the germline V gene (reference sequence).